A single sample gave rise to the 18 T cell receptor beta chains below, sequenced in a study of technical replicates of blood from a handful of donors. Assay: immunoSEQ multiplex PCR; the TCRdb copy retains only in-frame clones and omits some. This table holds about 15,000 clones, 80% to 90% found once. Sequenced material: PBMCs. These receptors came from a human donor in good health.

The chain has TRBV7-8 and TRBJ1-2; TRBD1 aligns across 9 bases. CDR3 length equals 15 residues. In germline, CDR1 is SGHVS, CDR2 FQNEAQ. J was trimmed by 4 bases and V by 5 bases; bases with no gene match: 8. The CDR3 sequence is CASSTPDRGSYGYTF. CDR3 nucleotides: TGTGCCAGCAGCACTCCGGACAGGGGAAGCTATGGCTACACCTTC.

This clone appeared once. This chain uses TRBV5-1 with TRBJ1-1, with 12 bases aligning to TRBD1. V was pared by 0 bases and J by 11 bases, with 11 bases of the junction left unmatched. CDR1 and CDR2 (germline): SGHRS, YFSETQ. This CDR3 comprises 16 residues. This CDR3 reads CASSLAVGTGGRGAFF. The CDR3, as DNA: TGCGCCAGCAGCTTGGCTGTGGGGACAGGGGGCAGGGGGGCTTTCTTT. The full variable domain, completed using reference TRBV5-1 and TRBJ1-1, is KAGVTQTPRYLIKTRGQQVTLSCSPISGHRSVSWYQQTPGQGLQFLFEYFSETQRNKGNFPGRFSGRQFSNSRSEMNVSTLELGDSALYLCASSLAVGTGGRGAFFGQGTRLTVV.

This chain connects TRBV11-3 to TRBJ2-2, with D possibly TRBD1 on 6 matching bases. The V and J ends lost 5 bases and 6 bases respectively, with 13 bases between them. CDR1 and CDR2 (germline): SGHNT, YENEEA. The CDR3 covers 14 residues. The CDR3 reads CASSPRGLAGELFF. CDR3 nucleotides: TGTGCCAGCAGCCCCAGGGGCCTCGCCGGGGAGCTGTTTTTT.

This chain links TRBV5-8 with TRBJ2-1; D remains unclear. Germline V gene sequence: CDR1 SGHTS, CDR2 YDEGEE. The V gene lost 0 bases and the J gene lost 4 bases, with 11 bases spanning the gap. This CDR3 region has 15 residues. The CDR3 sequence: CASSLVGGPYNEQFF. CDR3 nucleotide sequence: TGTGCCAGCAGCTTGGTAGGCGGCCCATACAATGAGCAGTTCTTC.

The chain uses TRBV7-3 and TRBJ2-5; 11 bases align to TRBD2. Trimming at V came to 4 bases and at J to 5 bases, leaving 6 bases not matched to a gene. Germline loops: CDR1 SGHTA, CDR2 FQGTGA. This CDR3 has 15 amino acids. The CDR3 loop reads CASSSSTSGIETQYF. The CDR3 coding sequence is TGTGCCAGCAGCTCGTCGACTAGCGGGATCGAGACCCAGTACTTC.

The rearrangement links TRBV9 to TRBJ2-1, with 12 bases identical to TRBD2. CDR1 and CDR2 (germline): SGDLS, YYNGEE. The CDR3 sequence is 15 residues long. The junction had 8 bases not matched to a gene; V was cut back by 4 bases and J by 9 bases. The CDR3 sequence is CASSITSGRFGEQFF. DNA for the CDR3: TGTGCCAGCAGCATAACTAGCGGGAGGTTCGGTGAGCAGTTCTTC.

This CDR3 reads CASSTDRGLSGYTF. CDR3 coding DNA: TGTGCCAGCAGCACGGACAGGGGTTTGAGCGGCTACACCTTC. The chain combines TRBV5-4 with TRBJ1-2; 9 positions agree with TRBD1. Unmatched junction bases numbered 9, after V lost 4 bases and J lost 8 bases. The CDR3 extends over 14 amino acids. Per germline, CDR1 SGHNT and CDR2 YYREEE (reference sequence).

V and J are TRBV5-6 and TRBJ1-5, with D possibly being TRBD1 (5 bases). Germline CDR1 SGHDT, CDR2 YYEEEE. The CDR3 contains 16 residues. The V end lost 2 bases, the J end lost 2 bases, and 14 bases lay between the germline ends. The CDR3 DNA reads TGTGCCAGCAGCTTAGCTCTTGGCAGGGGCAATCAGCCCCAGCATTTT. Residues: CASSLALGRGNQPQHF. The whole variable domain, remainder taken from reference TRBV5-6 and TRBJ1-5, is DAGVTQSPTHLIKTRGQQVTLRCSPKSGHDTVSWYQQALGQGPQFIFQYYEEEERQRGNFPDRFSGHQFPNYSSELNVNALLLGDSALYLCASSLALGRGNQPQHFGDGTRLSIL.

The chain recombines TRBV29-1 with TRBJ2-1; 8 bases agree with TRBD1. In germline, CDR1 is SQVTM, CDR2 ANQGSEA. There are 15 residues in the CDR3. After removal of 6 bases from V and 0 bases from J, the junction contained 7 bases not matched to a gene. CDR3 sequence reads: CSVDRGPSSYNEQFF. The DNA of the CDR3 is TGCAGCGTAGACAGGGGCCCGAGCTCCTACAATGAGCAGTTCTTC.

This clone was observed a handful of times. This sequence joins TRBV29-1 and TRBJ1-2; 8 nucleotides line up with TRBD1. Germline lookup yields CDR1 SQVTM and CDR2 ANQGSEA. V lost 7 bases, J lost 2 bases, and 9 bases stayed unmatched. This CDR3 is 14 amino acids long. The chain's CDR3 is CSAVGGQGNYGYTF. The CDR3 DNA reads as TGCAGCGCCGTGGGAGGACAGGGCAACTATGGCTACACCTTC.

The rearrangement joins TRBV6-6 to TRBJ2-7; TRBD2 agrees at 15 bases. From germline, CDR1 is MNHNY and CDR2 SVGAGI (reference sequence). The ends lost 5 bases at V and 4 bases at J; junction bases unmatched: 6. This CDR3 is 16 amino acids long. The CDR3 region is CASSHTGTSGRYEQYF. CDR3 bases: TGTGCCAGCAGTCACACCGGGACTAGCGGGAGGTACGAGCAGTACTTC.

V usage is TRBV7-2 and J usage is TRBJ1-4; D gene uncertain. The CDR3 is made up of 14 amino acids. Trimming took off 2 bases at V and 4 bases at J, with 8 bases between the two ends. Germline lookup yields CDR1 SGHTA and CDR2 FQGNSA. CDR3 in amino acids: CASSLSGSNEKLFF. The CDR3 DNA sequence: TGTGCCAGCAGCTTATCCGGTAGTAATGAAAAACTGTTTTTT.

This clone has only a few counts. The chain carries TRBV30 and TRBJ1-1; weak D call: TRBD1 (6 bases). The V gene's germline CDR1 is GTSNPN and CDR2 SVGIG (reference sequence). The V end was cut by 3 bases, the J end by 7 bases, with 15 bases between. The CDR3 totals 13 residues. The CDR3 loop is CAWRVQGWNEAFF. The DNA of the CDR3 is TGTGCCTGGAGGGTACAGGGATGGAATGAAGCTTTCTTT.

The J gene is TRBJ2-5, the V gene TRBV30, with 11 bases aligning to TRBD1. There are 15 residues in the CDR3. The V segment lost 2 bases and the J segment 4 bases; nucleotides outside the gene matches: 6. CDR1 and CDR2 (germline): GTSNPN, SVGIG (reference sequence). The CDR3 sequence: CAWSPGQGAGETQYF. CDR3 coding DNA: TGTGCCTGGAGTCCCGGACAGGGGGCTGGAGAGACCCAGTACTTC.

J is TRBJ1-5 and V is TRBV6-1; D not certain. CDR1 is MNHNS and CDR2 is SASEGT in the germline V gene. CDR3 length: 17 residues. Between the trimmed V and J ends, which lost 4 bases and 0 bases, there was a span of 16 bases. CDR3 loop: CASSGRDVRYSNQPQHF. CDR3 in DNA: TGTGCCAGCAGTGGGAGGGATGTAAGGTATAGCAATCAGCCCCAGCATTTT.

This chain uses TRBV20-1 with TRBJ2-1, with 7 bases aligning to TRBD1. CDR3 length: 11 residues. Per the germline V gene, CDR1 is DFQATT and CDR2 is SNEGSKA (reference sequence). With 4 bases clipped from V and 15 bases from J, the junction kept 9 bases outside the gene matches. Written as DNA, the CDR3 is TGCAGTGCTACCCTTAACAGGGGAGTGTTCTTC. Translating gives CSATLNRGVFF.

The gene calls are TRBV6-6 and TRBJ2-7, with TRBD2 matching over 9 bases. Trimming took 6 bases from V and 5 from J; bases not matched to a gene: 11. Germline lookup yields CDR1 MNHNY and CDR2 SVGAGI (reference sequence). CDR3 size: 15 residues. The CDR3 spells CASRPRVAGVDEQYF. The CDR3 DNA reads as TGTGCCAGCAGACCTCGGGTAGCGGGAGTAGACGAGCAGTACTTC.

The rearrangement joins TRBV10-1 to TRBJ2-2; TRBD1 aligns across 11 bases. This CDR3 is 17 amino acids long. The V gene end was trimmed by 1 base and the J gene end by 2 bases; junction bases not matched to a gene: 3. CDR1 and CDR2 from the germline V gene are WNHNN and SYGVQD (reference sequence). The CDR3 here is CASSEWRTGGNTGELFF. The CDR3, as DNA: TGCGCCAGCAGTGAGTGGAGGACAGGGGGCAACACCGGGGAGCTGTTTTTT.